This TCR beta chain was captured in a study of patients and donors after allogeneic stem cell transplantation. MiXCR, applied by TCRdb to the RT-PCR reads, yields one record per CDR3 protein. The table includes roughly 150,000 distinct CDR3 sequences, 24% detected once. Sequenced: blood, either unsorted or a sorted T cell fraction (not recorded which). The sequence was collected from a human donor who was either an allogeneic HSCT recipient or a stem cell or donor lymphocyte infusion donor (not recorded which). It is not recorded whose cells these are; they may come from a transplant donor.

In nucleotides, the CDR3 is TGTGCCAGCAGAGAGACAGGGGGCGGTTATGGCTACACCTTC. The encoded protein is CASRETGGGYGYTF. The gene calls are TRBV12-3 or TRBV12-4 and TRBJ1-2, with 10 bases that match TRBD1. J lost 5 bases, V lost 6 bases, and 6 bases had no gene match. This CDR3 contains 14 residues.